This T cell receptor (beta chain) is from a study of CD4 and CD8 cells across lung adenocarcinoma regions. Donors had localized lung adenocarcinoma, a non-small cell lung cancer. MiXCR was run by TCRdb on the PCR reads, yielding one entry per CDR3 protein. The table lists about 11,000 distinct CDR3 sequences, around 59% of them singletons. In germline, CDR1 is MNHNS, CDR2 SASEGT. Trimming took 1 base from V and 7 from J, leaving 13 bases between them. The CDR3 extends over 14 amino acids. The rearrangement links TRBV6-1 to TRBJ1-2; D is perhaps TRBD1 (6 bases). Specimen: CD8+ T cells from the margin of a lung tumor. The receptor's source is a male donor with lung adenocarcinoma. The CD4 and CD8 labels of this study may be unreliable. This chain's CDR3 is CASSEVRGQAGYTF. The CDR3, as DNA: TGTGCCAGCAGTGAAGTCCGGGGGCAAGCTGGCTACACCTTC.